These 11 T cell receptor beta chains were sequenced from one sample in a study of identical twins listed by TCRdb under 2016. Libraries came from 5' RACE. For sequencing, an Illumina HiSeq 2000 was employed. Using fastp trimming at Q25 and MiXCR clonotype assembly, TCRdb reanalyzed the public sequencing data and kept in-frame beta chains. Entries that share a CDR3 protein sequence are merged under the most common genes and DNA. Recorded for this sample are fewer than 800,000 distinct CDR3 sequences; less than 9% of them occurred a single time. 1.6% of the sample is held by the ten biggest clonotypes. This sample also appeared in a second study, on yellow fever vaccine responses in identical twins.

Sequenced input: PBMCs. The receptors originated from a woman aged 18-30 years in good health.

The table lists this clonotype with many counts. This sequence joins TRBV12-3 or TRBV12-4 and TRBJ2-7; 7 bases agree with TRBD1. V lost 4 bases and J lost 4; bases outside the gene matches: 7. This CDR3 has 14 residues. DNA of the CDR3: TGTGCCAGCAGTTGGGGACAGAGTAGGTACGAGCAGTACTTC. Amino acids: CASSWGQSRYEQYF.

In its sample, this clonotype was seen a few times. The chain recombines TRBV25-1 with TRBJ1-6; no reliable D call. This CDR3 comprises 14 residues. Germline-derived CDR1 and CDR2 are MGHDK and SYGVNS. V was trimmed by 6 bases and J by 5 bases, leaving 11 bases between them. The CDR3 nucleotides read TGTGCCAGCAGCCAAAACGGGGATAATTCACCCCTCCACTTT. It translates to CASSQNGDNSPLHF. Variable domain in full (rest from reference TRBV25-1 and TRBJ1-6): EADIYQTPRYLVIGTGKKITLECSQTMGHDKMYWYQQDPGMELHLIHYSYGVNSTEKGDLSSESTVSRIRTEHFPLTLESARPSHTSQYLCASSQNGDNSPLHFGNGTRLTVT.

This clonotype was counted a few times. J is TRBJ1-1 and V is TRBV29-1; 7 positions match TRBD1. CDR1 and CDR2 (germline): SQVTM, ANQGSEA. With 6 bases clipped from V and 2 bases from J, the junction kept 6 bases outside the gene matches. This CDR3 has 13 residues. This CDR3 is CSVLQGRNTEAFF. The CDR3 coding sequence is TGCAGCGTCCTACAGGGGAGAAACACTGAAGCTTTCTTT.

This clonotype was detected a few times. V and J are TRBV20-1 and TRBJ2-5; D uncertain. In germline, CDR1 is DFQATT, CDR2 SNEGSKA (reference sequence). The CDR3 sequence is 12 residues long. V was trimmed by 3 bases and J by 5 bases, leaving 10 bases between them. The CDR3 loop is CSASEGRETQYF. In nucleotides, the CDR3 is TGCAGTGCTAGCGAAGGGCGGGAGACCCAGTACTTC.

The chain combines TRBV5-1 with TRBJ2-2; TRBD1 matches at 7 bases. CDR3 length equals 14 residues. After removal of 3 bases from V and 3 bases from J, the junction contained 2 bases not matched to a gene. The V gene's germline CDR1 is SGHRS and CDR2 YFSETQ. The CDR3 reads CASSSGQHTGELFF. In DNA, the CDR3 is TGCGCCAGCAGCTCGGGACAGCACACCGGGGAGCTGTTTTTT. Drawing the rest from reference TRBV5-1 and TRBJ2-2, the complete variable domain is KAGVTQTPRYLIKTRGQQVTLSCSPISGHRSVSWYQQTPGQGLQFLFEYFSETQRNKGNFPGRFSGRQFSNSRSEMNVSTLELGDSALYLCASSSGQHTGELFFGEGSRLTVL.

The chain employs TRBV27 and TRBJ1-1; TRBD1 agrees at 12 bases. This CDR3 has 16 residues. V dropped 2 bases and J dropped 6; count of bases not matched to a gene: 7. Germline CDR1 is MNHEY and CDR2 is SMNVEV (reference sequence). CDR3 sequence: CASSLGTGGRTSEAFF. DNA of the CDR3: TGTGCCAGCAGTTTAGGGACAGGGGGCCGTACCTCTGAAGCTTTCTTT.

This clonotype was seen at least ten times. The rearrangement uses TRBV20-1 and TRBJ2-3; the match to TRBD2 covers 7 bases. Trimming at V came to 3 bases and at J to 5 bases, leaving 8 bases not matched to a gene. The CDR3 has 14 amino acids. CDR1 is DFQATT, CDR2 SNEGSKA, per germline (reference sequence). CDR3 loop: CSARVGGGKDTQYF. CDR3 coding DNA: TGCAGTGCTAGGGTCGGCGGGGGAAAAGATACGCAGTATTTT.

This clonotype was recorded many times. V gene TRBV7-6 combines with J gene TRBJ2-2; the match to TRBD2 covers 8 bases. This CDR3 region has 16 residues. Germline-derived CDR1 and CDR2 are SGHVS and FNYEAQ. V dropped 4 bases and J dropped 4; count of bases not matched to a gene: 8. CDR3 coding DNA: TGTGCCAGCAGCTATAAGGCTAGCGGGTTCACCGGGGAGCTGTTTTTT. It codes for CASSYKASGFTGELFF. Filled out from reference TRBV7-6 and TRBJ2-2, the complete variable domain reads GAGVSQSPRYKVTKRGQDVALRCDPISGHVSLYWYRQALGQGPEFLTYFNYEAQQDKSGLPNDRFSAERPEGSISTLTIQRTEQRDSAMYRCASSYKASGFTGELFFGEGSRLTVL.

This clonotype has a count of ten or more. V gene TRBV20-1 combines with J gene TRBJ2-2, with D tentatively TRBD2 (6 bases). Trimming shortened V by 6 bases and J by 8 bases, and 22 bases separated the two germline ends. The CDR3 extends over 15 amino acids. Per the germline V gene, CDR1 is DFQATT and CDR2 is SNEGSKA (reference sequence). In nucleotides, the CDR3 is TGCAGTGCAGAATCTAGCGAGTCGGGGACGGGGGAGCTGTTTTTT. This gives the protein CSAESSESGTGELFF.

The sample holds many counts of this clonotype. The chain combines TRBV11-2 with TRBJ2-5; D is possibly TRBD1 (5 bases). The V and J ends lost 5 bases and 3 bases respectively, with 19 bases between them. This CDR3 is 16 amino acids long. Germline values: CDR1 SGHAT, CDR2 FQNNGV. CDR3 DNA sequence: TGTGCCAGCAGCCCATTACAGGATATGCCAGAAGAGACCCAGTACTTC. Translated: CASSPLQDMPEETQYF.

The sample holds a few counts of this clonotype. Mismatch with germline at one junction end may stem from a read error. The chain employs TRBV7-7 and TRBJ2-1, with a weak D call TRBD1 (7 bases). The CDR3 contains 13 residues. Germline CDR1 SSHAT, CDR2 FNYEAQ (reference sequence). In DNA, the CDR3 is TGTGCCAGCAGCCTAGACAGGGACTCCTCCCCCGTCTTC. This codes for CASSLDRDSSPVF. The full variable domain, its missing parts supplied by reference TRBV7-7 and TRBJ2-1, is GAGVSQSPRYKVTKRGQDVTLRCDPISSHATLYWYQQALGQGPEFLTYFNYEAQPDKSGLPSDRFSAERPEGSISTLTIQRTEQRDSAMYRCASSLDRDSSPVFGPGTRLTVL.